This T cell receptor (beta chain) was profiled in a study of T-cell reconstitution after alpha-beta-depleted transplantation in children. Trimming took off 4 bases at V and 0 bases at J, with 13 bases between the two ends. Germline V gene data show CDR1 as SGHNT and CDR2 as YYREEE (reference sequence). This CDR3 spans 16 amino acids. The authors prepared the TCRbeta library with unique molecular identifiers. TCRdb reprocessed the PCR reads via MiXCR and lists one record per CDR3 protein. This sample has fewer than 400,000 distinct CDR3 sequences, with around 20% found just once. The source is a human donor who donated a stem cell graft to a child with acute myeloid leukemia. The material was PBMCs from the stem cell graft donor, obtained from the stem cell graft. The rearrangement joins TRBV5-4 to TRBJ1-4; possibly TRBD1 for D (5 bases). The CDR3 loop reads CASSLGQIATNEKLFF. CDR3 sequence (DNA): TGTGCCAGCAGCCTGGGGCAGATTGCAACTAATGAAAAACTGTTTTTT.